A single sample is the source of the 27 T cell receptor beta chains below, sequenced in a study of shared clonotypes between healthy human individuals. The naive CD8 population came from CD45RO-negative cells selected for CCR7, without terminally differentiated effector memory CD45RA+ cells. The protocol was immunoSEQ multiplex PCR, while the TCRdb copy is restricted to in-frame clones and leaves out a portion. The sample records 800,000 to 950,000 clones, about 96% being singletons. The sequenced sample was naive CD8+ T cells sorted from blood. Receptors originate from a man between 25 and 39 years old in good health.

The rearrangement links TRBV29-1 to TRBJ1-2; TRBD1 matches at 8 bases. Germline assignment: CDR1 SQVTM and CDR2 ANQGSEA. Unmatched junction bases numbered 3, after V lost 4 bases and J lost 2 bases. The CDR3 sequence is 13 residues long. The CDR3: CSVGDRSNYGYTF. CDR3 DNA sequence: TGCAGCGTTGGGGACAGGTCGAACTATGGCTACACCTTC.

V usage is TRBV21-1 and J usage is TRBJ2-3. TRBV21-1 is a listed pseudogene. The CDR3 consists of 13 residues. In DNA, the CDR3 is TGTGCCATCTGCGGGGGACAGACAGATACGCAGTATTTT. Amino acids: CAICGGQTDTQYF.

The chain carries TRBV15 and TRBJ2-7; 7 bases agree with TRBD2. Trimming took 1 base from V and 1 from J; bases not matched to a gene: 10. From germline, CDR1 is LNHNV and CDR2 YYDKDF (reference sequence). The CDR3 loop spans 17 amino acids. The CDR3 loop is CATSRGGGSGLSYEQYF. CDR3 in DNA: TGTGCCACCAGCAGAGGTGGTGGTAGCGGGCTATCCTACGAGCAGTACTTC. Together with reference TRBV15 and TRBJ2-7, the CDR3 gives the full variable domain: DAMVIQNPRYQVTQFGKPVTLSCSQTLNHNVMYWYQQKSSQAPKLLFHYYDKDFNNEADTPDNFQSRRPNTSFCFLDIRSPGLGDTAMYLCATSRGGGSGLSYEQYFGPGTRLTVT.

The chain links TRBV27 to TRBJ1-5; a weak D match, TRBD1 (6 bases). With 3 bases removed from V and 6 bases from J, the gap between germline ends came to 12 bases. CDR1 and CDR2 from the germline V gene are MNHEY and SMNVEV (reference sequence). The CDR3 spans 14 residues. The CDR3 DNA follows: TGTGCCAGCAGTTTCACAGGGCTAAGTCAGCCCCAGCATTTT. As protein: CASSFTGLSQPQHF.

J is TRBJ2-5 and V is TRBV7-9, with TRBD2 identical over 8 bases. This CDR3 spans 17 amino acids. V lost 5 bases and J lost 4; bases outside the gene matches: 15. Germline CDR1 and CDR2: SEHNR and FQNEAQ (reference sequence). The DNA for the CDR3 is TGTGCCAGCAGCCGTCTTTCAGCGGGAGCGTCTCGAGAGACCCAGTACTTC. This sequence encodes CASSRLSAGASRETQYF.

The V call is TRBV5-1, the J call TRBJ2-7, with D possibly matching TRBD2 (6 bases). Trimming took 5 bases from V and 0 from J, leaving 18 bases between them. CDR1 SGHRS and CDR2 YFSETQ come from the germline V gene. CDR3 size: 16 residues. The CDR3 DNA sequence: TGCGCCAGCAGTGGGGGGATAACAGATAGCTCCTACGAGCAGTACTTC. Its protein is CASSGGITDSSYEQYF.

The chain employs TRBV7-3 and TRBJ2-3, with a tentative D call TRBD1 (5 bases). With 5 bases removed from V and 6 bases from J, the gap between germline ends came to 15 bases. From germline, CDR1 is SGHTA and CDR2 FQGTGA. CDR3 length: 14 amino acids. The CDR3 sequence: CASSAGSSGDTQYF. CDR3 DNA sequence: TGTGCCAGCAGCGCAGGATCCTCAGGGGATACGCAGTATTTT.

V gene TRBV7-8 combines with J gene TRBJ2-1, with D perhaps TRBD2 (5 bases). The germline V gene has CDR1 SGHVS and CDR2 FQNEAQ. The CDR3 spans 18 residues. The V and J ends lost 6 bases and 5 bases respectively, with 26 bases between them. This CDR3 is CASSQKGMAIMTNNEQFF. The CDR3 DNA sequence: TGTGCCAGCAGTCAAAAAGGTATGGCGATTATGACTAACAATGAGCAGTTCTTC.

The V call is TRBV7-2, the J call TRBJ2-7, with D tentatively TRBD1 or TRBD2 (5 bases each). The germline CDR1 and CDR2 sequences are SGHTA and FQGNSA. The CDR3 spans 19 residues. V was clipped by 5 bases and J by 1 base, with 27 bases between them. CDR3 bases: TGTGCCAGCAGCCCGCGAGGGACGGGATATGTGAGGAGTTCCTACGAGCAGTACTTC. Translating it yields CASSPRGTGYVRSSYEQYF. The full variable domain, with the rest looked up from reference TRBV7-2 and TRBJ2-7, is GAGVSQSPSNKVTEKGKDVELRCDPISGHTALYWYRQSLGQGLEFLIYFQGNSAPDKSGLPSDRFSAERTGGSVSTLTIQRTQQEDSAVYLCASSPRGTGYVRSSYEQYFGPGTRLTVT.

V usage is TRBV27 and J usage is TRBJ1-5; D uncertain. CDR1 is MNHEY, CDR2 SMNVEV, per germline (reference sequence). The CDR3 is made up of 14 amino acids. V was trimmed by 3 bases and J by 7 bases, leaving 13 bases between them. The CDR3 loop reads CASSFSGTTQPQHF. The DNA of the CDR3 is TGTGCCAGCAGTTTCTCGGGAACTACGCAGCCCCAGCATTTT.

CDR3 sequence (DNA): TGTGCCAGCTGGACAGGGTTCTATGGCTACACCTTC. This encodes CASWTGFYGYTF. The chain couples TRBV6-1 to TRBJ1-2, with 8 bases lining up with TRBD1. The CDR3 runs to 12 residues. Germline V gene lookup returns CDR1 MNHNS and CDR2 SASEGT. V was clipped by 8 bases and J by 4 bases; unmatched bases: 3.

V usage is TRBV11-2 and J usage is TRBJ2-7; D may match TRBD1 or TRBD2 (5 bases each). CDR1 is SGHAT and CDR2 is FQNNGV in the germline V gene. The V end was cut by 2 bases, the J end by 2 bases, with 13 bases between. The CDR3 runs to 15 residues. The CDR3 DNA is TGTGCCAGCAGCTTACCCAAGGGGACGGCCTACGAGCAGTACTTC. Amino acid sequence: CASSLPKGTAYEQYF.

The gene calls are TRBV11-2 and TRBJ2-1; 7 bases fit TRBD1. Germline V lookup: CDR1 SGHAT, CDR2 FQNNGV. CDR3 length: 14 residues. V trimming: 4 bases; J trimming: 7 bases; junction bases outside the gene matches: 7. CDR3 in amino acids: CASSYLVRGNEQFF. The CDR3 coding sequence is TGTGCCAGCAGCTACTTGGTCAGGGGGAATGAGCAGTTCTTC.

The chain has TRBV5-5 and TRBJ2-7; 10 positions match TRBD1. Germline V gene lookup returns CDR1 SGHKS and CDR2 YYEKEE (reference sequence). V trimming: 4 bases; J trimming: 5 bases; junction bases outside the gene matches: 9. The CDR3 has 15 residues. In DNA, the CDR3 is TGTGCCAGCAGCCCGCCGGGACAGGGGTTAGACGAGCAGTACTTC. Translation: CASSPPGQGLDEQYF.

Comment on this clone: The identical CDR3 is also encoded by other nucleotide sequences in the sample. The rearrangement uses TRBV4-2 and TRBJ2-7; 8 nucleotides line up with TRBD2. The ends lost 1 base at V and 3 bases at J; junction bases unmatched: 2. The CDR3 has 14 amino acids. Germline V gene data show CDR1 as LGHNA and CDR2 as YNFKEQ. The CDR3 here is CASSQAGGGYEQYF. The CDR3 DNA sequence: TGTGCCAGCAGCCAAGCGGGAGGGGGCTACGAGCAGTACTTC.

The rearrangement links TRBV27 to TRBJ1-1; TRBD1 matches at 7 bases. CDR3 length equals 14 residues. Germline V CDR1 and CDR2: MNHEY, SMNVEV (reference sequence). The trim removed 8 bases at V and 1 base at J, leaving 7 bases unmatched. In nucleotides, the CDR3 is TGTGCCAGCCTAACAGGGGCCGGGAACACTGAAGCTTTCTTT. It is translated as CASLTGAGNTEAFF.

This rearrangement joins TRBV30 to TRBJ2-7; D gene ambiguous. V was cut by 0 bases and J by 3 bases, with 12 bases left in between. The germline V gene encodes CDR1 GTSNPN and CDR2 SVGIG (reference sequence). The CDR3 loop spans 14 amino acids. DNA of the CDR3: TGTGCCTGGAGTGTACGAGGACGGAACTACGAGCAGTACTTC. It is translated as CAWSVRGRNYEQYF.

V usage is TRBV7-6 and J usage is TRBJ2-2, with D possibly being TRBD1 or TRBD2 (6 bases each). CDR1 is SGHVS and CDR2 is FNYEAQ in the germline V gene. V was clipped by 5 bases and J by 3 bases, with 16 bases between them. The CDR3 covers 16 residues. The CDR3 loop reads CASSPGAEGHTGELFF. The CDR3 nucleotides read TGTGCCAGCAGCCCAGGGGCGGAGGGGCACACCGGGGAGCTGTTTTTT.

This chain uses TRBV27 with TRBJ1-5; 8 bases are a match to TRBD1. Germline lookup yields CDR1 MNHEY and CDR2 SMNVEV (reference sequence). V lost 5 bases to trimming and J lost 3 bases; unmatched junction nucleotides: 9. CDR3 length equals 16 residues. The CDR3 spells CASSSLQGGVNQPQHF. The DNA of the CDR3 is TGTGCCAGCAGTAGCCTACAGGGGGGGGTCAATCAGCCCCAGCATTTT.

The rearrangement joins TRBV10-2 to TRBJ2-6; TRBD1 is a possible D gene (6 bases). Looked up from germline, CDR1 is WSHSY and CDR2 is SAAADI. This CDR3 region has 13 residues. Trimming took 10 bases from V and 0 from J, leaving 7 bases between them. In nucleotides, the CDR3 is TGCGCCATACAGGGCTCTGGGGCCAACGTCCTGACTTTC. Protein sequence: CAIQGSGANVLTF.

The V gene is TRBV29-1, the J gene TRBJ1-2; maybe TRBD1 (5 bases). Germline V gene sequence: CDR1 SQVTM, CDR2 ANQGSEA. Trimming left V 4 bases short and J 6 bases short, with 15 bases between. CDR3 length: 13 amino acids. For the CDR3, the DNA is TGCAGCGTTGCCCAGGGCACGGCGGATGGCTACACCTTC. It is translated as CSVAQGTADGYTF.

This clone was observed a single time. This chain connects TRBV13 to TRBJ2-1; D is ambiguous. V lost 4 bases and J 0 bases, leaving 7 bases between the germline ends. Germline CDR1 is PRHDT and CDR2 is FYEKMQ (reference sequence). The CDR3 runs to 14 residues. The CDR3 region is CASSYPPSYNEQFF. CDR3 DNA sequence: TGTGCCAGCAGCTACCCCCCCTCCTACAATGAGCAGTTCTTC. Full variable domain (missing parts from reference TRBV13 and TRBJ2-1): AAGVIQSPRHLIKEKRETATLKCYPIPRHDTVYWYQQGPGQDPQFLISFYEKMQSDKGSIPDRFSAQQFSDYHSELNMSSLELGDSALYFCASSYPPSYNEQFFGPGTRLTVL.

The chain recombines TRBV11-2 with TRBJ1-4; a possible D gene is TRBD1 (6 bases). The germline V gene encodes CDR1 SGHAT and CDR2 FQNNGV. CDR3 length: 15 amino acids. V was clipped by 2 bases and J by 5 bases, with 12 bases between them. The CDR3 DNA is TGTGCCAGCAGCTTATATCCGGGGGCGAATGAAAAACTGTTTTTT. Residues: CASSLYPGANEKLFF. Full variable domain (remainder filled in from reference TRBV11-2 and TRBJ1-4): EAGVAQSPRYKIIEKRQSVAFWCNPISGHATLYWYQQILGQGPKLLIQFQNNGVVDDSQLPKDRFSAERLKGVDSTLKIQPAKLEDSAVYLCASSLYPGANEKLFFGSGTQLSVL.

In regard to this clone: The same CDR3 can be traced to other DNA sequences in this sample. V and J are TRBV4-1 and TRBJ2-2; D is uncertain. Deletions cut 4 bases from V and 2 bases from J, with 2 bases between. This CDR3 spans 12 amino acids. Germline CDR1 reads MGHRA; CDR2 reads YSYEKL. The CDR3 DNA reads TGCGCCAGCAGCCTTAACACCGGGGAGCTGTTTTTT. Protein product: CASSLNTGELFF.

About this clone itself: In the same sample, other DNA sequences code for this CDR3. The rearrangement links TRBV9 to TRBJ2-3; maybe TRBD2 (6 bases). The V and J ends lost 2 bases and 2 bases respectively, with 9 bases between them. Germline CDR1 SGDLS, CDR2 YYNGEE. This CDR3 is built from 14 residues. The CDR3 region is CASSVGGNTDTQYF. In DNA form, the CDR3 reads TGTGCCAGCAGCGTGGGCGGGAACACAGATACGCAGTATTTT.

The chain has TRBV27 and TRBJ2-1, with no clear D. CDR3 size: 14 residues. Looked up from germline, CDR1 is MNHEY and CDR2 is SMNVEV (reference sequence). V lost 0 bases to trimming and J lost 5 bases, with 8 bases between them. CDR3 sequence reads: CASSLSMRNNEQFF. CDR3 in DNA: TGTGCCAGCAGTTTATCGATGAGAAACAATGAGCAGTTCTTC.

This sequence joins TRBV27 and TRBJ2-1; weak D call: TRBD2 (6 bases). This CDR3 spans 13 amino acids. In germline, CDR1 is MNHEY, CDR2 SMNVEV (reference sequence). Deletions cut 5 bases from V and 9 bases from J, with 14 bases between. The CDR3 here is CASSIKRVREQFF. The CDR3 DNA is TGTGCCAGCAGTATAAAGCGGGTCCGTGAGCAGTTCTTC.